One T cell receptor beta chain is described in this entry. This CDR3 contains 18 residues. The germline V gene encodes CDR1 SGDLS and CDR2 YYNGEE. Trimming pared 1 base from V and 4 bases from J, leaving 20 bases between. These data belong to a study of shared clonotypes between healthy human individuals. Profiled with immunoSEQ multiplex PCR; TCRdb holds only in-frame clones, not every one. Seen here are fewer than 1.8 million clones, approximately 98.5% observed once, and the top ten hold 0.36%. The sample was naive CD4+ T cells sorted from blood. Sample subset: CD45RA+ positively selected. The rearrangement joins TRBV9 to TRBJ1-4; TRBD1 might be the D (6 bases). The receptor's source is a man aged 30 to 45 in good health. CDR3 region: CASSVRDRISSGNEKLFF. The CDR3 DNA reads TGTGCCAGCAGCGTAAGAGACAGGATTAGCTCCGGTAATGAAAAACTGTTTTTT.